The next 22 T cell receptor beta chains were all read from a single sample in a study of cytomegalovirus exposure and HLA in healthy donors. PCR used 60 Vbeta primers and 13 Jbeta primers. TCRdb's table, derived via immunoSEQ multiplex PCR, lists solely in-frame clones and lacks some. The sample data list approximately 50,000 clones. The sequenced sample consisted of PBMCs. The receptors here all came from a female donor in good health and CMV-seronegative.

V usage is TRBV5-4 and J usage is TRBJ2-5, with a tentative D call TRBD1 (5 bases). The germline V gene has CDR1 SGHNT and CDR2 YYREEE (reference sequence). V shed 2 bases and J shed 1 base, with 9 bases lying between them. This CDR3 contains 14 residues. CDR3 coding DNA: TGTGCCAGCAGCTTTCAGGGAAGCCAAGAGACCCAGTACTTC. Translating it yields CASSFQGSQETQYF.

This sequence joins TRBV6-5 and TRBJ2-7, with 9 bases that match TRBD1. CDR1 MNHEY and CDR2 SVGAGI come from the germline V gene. The CDR3 sequence is 13 residues long. Trimming at V came to 6 bases and at J to 0 bases, leaving 0 bases not matched to a gene. CDR3 in amino acids: CASRGQGSYEQYF. The CDR3 DNA follows: TGTGCCAGCAGGGGACAGGGCTCCTACGAGCAGTACTTC.

The chain carries TRBV2 and TRBJ2-1, with D possibly matching TRBD1 (6 bases). Germline loops: CDR1 SNHLY, CDR2 FYNNEI. V was pared by 5 bases and J by 8 bases, with 13 bases between. This CDR3 has 13 amino acids. In nucleotides, the CDR3 is TGTGCCAGCAGTCCCAGGGGAATGGATGAGCAGTTCTTC. Translated, it gives CASSPRGMDEQFF.

The chain carries TRBV7-8 and TRBJ1-4; 7 nucleotides line up with TRBD1. The CDR3 is 14 residues long. The germline gives CDR1 SGHVS, CDR2 FQNEAQ. V shed 1 base, J shed 8 bases, and the junction held 4 bases outside the gene matches. The CDR3 bases are TGTGCCAGCAGCTTAGAGGGGGCGTGGGAAAAACTGTTTTTT. This gives the protein CASSLEGAWEKLFF.

The chain links TRBV28 to TRBJ2-7, with 7 bases aligning to TRBD2. V lost 3 bases to trimming and J lost 4 bases; unmatched junction nucleotides: 6. The CDR3 contains 14 residues. Germline V gene data show CDR1 as MDHEN and CDR2 as SYDVKM. The DNA of the CDR3 is TGTGCCAGCAGTTTTAAAGCGGGACCTTACGAGCAGTACTTC. It specifies CASSFKAGPYEQYF.

The chain uses TRBV29-1 and TRBJ1-5, with 9 bases aligning to TRBD1. The ends lost 4 bases at V and 6 bases at J; junction bases unmatched: 4. CDR3 size: 13 residues. Germline loops: CDR1 SQVTM, CDR2 ANQGSEA. CDR3 loop: CSVGTGAAQPQHF. The CDR3 nucleotides are TGCAGCGTTGGGACAGGGGCTGCTCAGCCCCAGCATTTT. The full variable domain, its missing parts supplied by reference TRBV29-1 and TRBJ1-5, is SAVISQKPSRDICQRGTSLTIQCQVDSQVTMMFWYRQQPGQSLTLIATANQGSEATYESGFVIDKFPISRPNLTFSTLTVSNMSPEDSSIYLCSVGTGAAQPQHFGDGTRLSIL.

This rearrangement joins TRBV25-1 to TRBJ1-2; 7 positions agree with TRBD1. CDR1 and CDR2 from the germline V gene are MGHDK and SYGVNS. V trimming: 1 base; J trimming: 8 bases; junction bases outside the gene matches: 7. The CDR3 covers 14 residues. The CDR3 DNA sequence: TGTGCCAGCAGTGAATTCGGGACAGTGGACGGCTACACCTTC. It translates to CASSEFGTVDGYTF.

The J gene is TRBJ1-2, the V gene TRBV6-1; TRBD1 might be the D (5 bases). The germline V gene encodes CDR1 MNHNS and CDR2 SASEGT. The CDR3 runs 16 residues. The V gene lost 4 bases and the J gene lost 4 bases, with 19 bases spanning the gap. The CDR3: CASSAPVAGEGYGYTF. The CDR3, as DNA: TGTGCCAGCAGTGCTCCCGTTGCGGGGGAGGGCTATGGCTACACCTTC.

V usage is TRBV9 and J usage is TRBJ2-7; 8 nucleotides match TRBD2. This CDR3 has 14 amino acids. J gave up 6 bases and V 10 bases, and 15 bases lay outside the gene matches. CDR1 is SGDLS and CDR2 is YYNGEE in the germline V gene. The CDR3: CAPTGTSDRAEQYF. The DNA for the CDR3 is TGTGCCCCCACCGGGACTAGTGATAGGGCCGAGCAGTACTTC.

V is TRBV29-1 and J is TRBJ2-1; 12 bases are shared with TRBD2. This CDR3 has 14 amino acids. The germline CDR1 and CDR2 sequences are SQVTM and ANQGSEA. Germline trimming cut 3 bases from V and 6 bases from J; bases unmatched to any gene: 3. CDR3 sequence reads: CSVETSGSFNEQFF. DNA of the CDR3: TGCAGCGTTGAGACTAGCGGGAGCTTCAATGAGCAGTTCTTC.

V gene TRBV6-5 combines with J gene TRBJ2-3, with D possibly being TRBD1 (5 bases). CDR3 length: 15 amino acids. V gave up 1 base and J gave up 2 bases, with 10 bases separating them. Per the germline V gene, CDR1 is MNHEY and CDR2 is SVGAGI. For the CDR3, the DNA is TGTGCCAGCAGTTACTGGGCAGGGTCCACAGATACGCAGTATTTT. This sequence encodes CASSYWAGSTDTQYF.

J is TRBJ2-7 and V is TRBV7-2, with a tentative D call TRBD1 (6 bases). Germline V gene sequence: CDR1 SGHTA, CDR2 FQGNSA. With 5 bases removed from V and 3 bases from J, the gap between germline ends came to 17 bases. The CDR3 totals 15 residues. This CDR3 is CASSLTSGQHYEQYF. Written as DNA, the CDR3 is TGTGCCAGCAGCCTGACCTCCGGACAGCACTACGAGCAGTACTTC.

The V call is TRBV30, the J call TRBJ2-1, with 7 bases that match TRBD2. The CDR3 consists of 13 residues. Germline-derived CDR1 and CDR2 are GTSNPN and SVGIG (reference sequence). The V and J ends lost 3 bases and 6 bases, in that order; junction bases with no gene match: 5. CDR3 region: CAWSGLAGNEQFF. DNA of the CDR3: TGTGCCTGGAGCGGTTTAGCGGGCAATGAGCAGTTCTTC.

The chain is built from TRBV7-6 and TRBJ2-7; the match to TRBD1 covers 9 bases. J gave up 4 bases and V 4 bases, and 8 bases lay outside the gene matches. This CDR3 is 15 amino acids long. Germline-derived CDR1 and CDR2 are SGHVS and FNYEAQ. This chain's CDR3 is CASSSYRDRAYEQYF. CDR3 DNA sequence: TGTGCCAGCAGCTCCTACCGGGACAGGGCGTACGAGCAGTACTTC.

This chain links TRBV9 with TRBJ2-7; 10 bases align to TRBD2. The CDR3 loop spans 15 amino acids. Looked up from germline, CDR1 is SGDLS and CDR2 is YYNGEE. Trimming took 0 bases from V and 5 from J; bases not matched to a gene: 5. The CDR3 sequence is CASSVVSGRLNEQYF. In nucleotides, the CDR3 is TGTGCCAGCAGCGTAGTTAGCGGGAGGCTGAACGAGCAGTACTTC. Variable domain in full (rest from reference TRBV9 and TRBJ2-7): DSGVTQTPKHLITATGQRVTLRCSPRSGDLSVYWYQQSLDQGLQFLIQYYNGEERAKGNILERFSAQQFPDLHSELNLSSLELGDSALYFCASSVVSGRLNEQYFGPGTRLTVT.

The chain combines TRBV30 with TRBJ2-1; D not resolved. Germline lookup yields CDR1 GTSNPN and CDR2 SVGIG (reference sequence). CDR3 size: 14 residues. Trimming stripped 7 bases from V and 5 bases from J, with 18 bases between. CDR3 in DNA: TGTGCCTTAAACTGGGTGGGCCCCGACAATGAGCAGTTCTTC. Translating it yields CALNWVGPDNEQFF.

The genes are TRBV29-1 and TRBJ1-2, with a possible D match to TRBD1 (6 bases). The germline V gene encodes CDR1 SQVTM and CDR2 ANQGSEA. Deletions cut 1 base from V and 5 bases from J, with 11 bases between. The CDR3 runs 13 residues. The CDR3, as DNA: TGCAGCGTTGAAGGGCCAGGGGAGTATGGCTACACCTTC. This sequence encodes CSVEGPGEYGYTF. Full variable domain (remainder filled in from reference TRBV29-1 and TRBJ1-2): SAVISQKPSRDICQRGTSLTIQCQVDSQVTMMFWYRQQPGQSLTLIATANQGSEATYESGFVIDKFPISRPNLTFSTLTVSNMSPEDSSIYLCSVEGPGEYGYTFGSGTRLTVV.

The chain uses TRBV18 and TRBJ2-1; tentatively, D is TRBD2 (5 bases). Germline V gene data show CDR1 as KGHSH and CDR2 as LQKENI. Trimming cost V 4 bases and J 5 bases, with 12 bases left between them. The CDR3 has 14 residues. This chain's CDR3 is CASSQMDSDNEQFF. The DNA for the CDR3 is TGTGCCAGCTCACAAATGGACTCTGACAATGAGCAGTTCTTC.

The chain uses TRBV30 and TRBJ2-3; D remains ambiguous. There are 12 residues in the CDR3. V shed 1 base and J shed 2 bases, with 4 bases lying between them. The germline V gene encodes CDR1 GTSNPN and CDR2 SVGIG (reference sequence). The DNA for the CDR3 is TGTGCCTGGAGTGCAATCACAGATACGCAGTATTTT. Protein sequence: CAWSAITDTQYF.

This chain joins TRBV4-3 and TRBJ2-1; 8 nucleotides line up with TRBD2. The CDR3 covers 16 residues. The V and J ends lost 1 base and 7 bases, in that order; junction bases with no gene match: 9. From germline, CDR1 is LGHNA and CDR2 YSLEER. CDR3 in amino acids: CASSQGPGRGENEQFF. The DNA for the CDR3 is TGCGCCAGCAGCCAAGGCCCCGGGAGGGGGGAGAATGAGCAGTTCTTC.

The chain uses TRBV29-1 and TRBJ1-4; a possible D gene is TRBD1 (5 bases). The CDR3 has 12 amino acids. The V gene lost 4 bases and the J gene lost 16 bases, with 19 bases spanning the gap. CDR1 SQVTM and CDR2 ANQGSEA come from the germline V gene. The CDR3 loop is CSVAFSGTLEFF. The CDR3 DNA follows: TGCAGCGTTGCATTTTCCGGGACTCTGGAGTTTTTT.

The V gene is TRBV27, the J gene TRBJ2-7, with a weak D call TRBD1 (6 bases). The CDR3 runs to 13 residues. V was shortened by 3 bases and J by 3 bases, with 9 bases between the two germline ends. Germline values: CDR1 MNHEY, CDR2 SMNVEV (reference sequence). In DNA, the CDR3 is TGTGCCAGCAGTTTCCAGGGGAGCTACGAGCAGTACTTC. It is translated as CASSFQGSYEQYF.